This T cell receptor (beta chain) was captured in a study of regulatory T cells in long-lasting Graves disease. Combining iRepertoire HTBI primers with Arm-PCR of CDR3 regions, the authors built TCR beta libraries. TCRdb analysed the multiplex PCR reads with MiXCR anew, one entry per CDR3 protein. Of 400,000 to 500,000 distinct CDR3 sequences listed, over 14% are singletons. Germline trimming cut 6 bases from V and 5 bases from J; bases unmatched to any gene: 15. This CDR3 has 16 amino acids. Germline values: CDR1 DFQATT, CDR2 SNEGSKA (reference sequence). Time point in this sample: newly diagnosed GD, antithyroid drugs for less than 3 months. PBMCs provided the RNA from which the TCR library was made. This clonotype has ten or more counts. The same sample was also studied in work on T cells in Graves' hyperthyroidism and ophthalmopathy. This second study says: Graves' hyperthyroidism was deemed stable given no ophthalmopathy progression within 18 months.

The TCR was taken from a woman between 40 and 55 years old with Graves disease. This chain uses TRBV20-1 with TRBJ2-1; 8 bases are a match to TRBD2. The specimen was peripheral blood mononuclear cells (PBMCs), collected at new diagnosis, from a patient treated with antithyroid drugs. As DNA, the CDR3 is TGCAGTGCGGCCGGGGAGTTAGCGGGACCGGACAATGAGCAGTTCTTC. This translates into CSAAGELAGPDNEQFF.